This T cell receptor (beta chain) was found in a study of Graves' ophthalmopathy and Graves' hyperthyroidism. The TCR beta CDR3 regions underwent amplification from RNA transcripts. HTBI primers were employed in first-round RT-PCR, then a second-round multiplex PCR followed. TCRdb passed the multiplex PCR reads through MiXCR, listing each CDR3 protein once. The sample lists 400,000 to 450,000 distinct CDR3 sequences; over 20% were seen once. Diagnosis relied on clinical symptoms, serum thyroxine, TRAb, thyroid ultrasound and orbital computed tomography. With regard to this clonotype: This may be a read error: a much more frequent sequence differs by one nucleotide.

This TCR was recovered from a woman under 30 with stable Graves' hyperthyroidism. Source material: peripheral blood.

CDR3 loop: CVSSPFDSYGYTF. CDR3 DNA sequence: TGTGTCAGCAGTCCTTTCGACAGCTATGGCTACACCTTC. The chain joins TRBV6-4 to TRBJ1-2; possibly TRBD1 for D (5 bases). The CDR3 extends over 13 amino acids. CDR1 MRHNA and CDR2 SNTAGT come from the germline V gene.